Listed below are T cell receptor beta chains from one sample, sequenced in a study of spatial heterogeneity in lung cancer. MiXCR, applied by TCRdb to the 5' RACE reads, yields one record per CDR3 protein. Counted here are about 4,200 distinct CDR3 sequences, 6% to 6.5% occurring once; the ten biggest clones make up approximately 21%. The material sequenced was lung tumor tissue, taken at surgery. The receptors originated from a male donor with early-stage non-small cell lung cancer. CDR3s include the opening cysteine and the closing phenylalanine or tryptophan. The D gene is left open where the match is weak. Not every row has a clone size; where given, it reads once, few, many or a size class.

clone_size	d_call	v_call	j_call	cdr3_nt	cdr3_aa
NA	TRBD1	TRBV7-9	TRBJ2-3	TGTGCCAGCAGCTTAGCGCAGGGACAGGGTACAGATACGCAGTATTTT	CASSLAQGQGTDTQYF
few	TRBD2	TRBV29-1	TRBJ2-7	TGCAGCGTTTCTAGCGGGGCTCGCAACGAGCAGTACTTC	CSVSSGARNEQYF
medium-sized	NA	TRBV5-1	TRBJ2-7	TGCGCCAGCAGCTCCGGATCCTACGAGCAGTACTTC	CASSSGSYEQYF
large	NA	TRBV12-3/TRBV12-4	TRBJ1-5	TGTGCCAGCAGCAAGGGGCAGAATAGCAATCAGCCCCAGCATTTT	CASSKGQNSNQPQHF
medium-sized	TRBD1	TRBV20-1	TRBJ2-5	TGCAGTGCTTACCGGACAGGGGGCTGGGAGGGAGAGACCCAGTACTTC	CSAYRTGGWEGETQYF
many	NA	TRBV7-2	TRBJ2-3	TGTGCCAGCAGCTTAAACACATTCCTGGATACGCAGTATTTT	CASSLNTFLDTQYF
many	TRBD1	TRBV14	TRBJ2-5	TGTGCCAGCAGCCAGCAAACAGGGGTACAAGAGACCCAGTACTTC	CASSQQTGVQETQYF
NA	NA	TRBV3-1	TRBJ2-1	TGTGCCAGCAGCCAATTCCCGCATGAGCAGTTCTTC	CASSQFPHEQFF
few	TRBD1	TRBV20-1	TRBJ2-7	TGCAGTGCCAAAGGGACAGATTCCTACGAGCAGTACTTC	CSAKGTDSYEQYF
many	NA	TRBV18	TRBJ2-2	TGTGCCAGCTCACCGGATGTTGGAGTAACAGCGGCCGGGGAGCTGTTTTTT	CASSPDVGVTAAGELFF
medium-sized	TRBD2	TRBV11-1	TRBJ2-6	TGTGCCAGCAGCCTGGGACTAGCGGGGGGCCTCCTGACTTTC	CASSLGLAGGLLTF
few	TRBD1	TRBV6-6	TRBJ2-7	TGTGCCAGCGGCCGACAGGGTACCTACGAGCAGTACTTC	CASGRQGTYEQYF
few	TRBD2	TRBV28	TRBJ2-3	TGTGCCAGCAGCGTAGCGGGAAGCACAGATACGCAGTATTTT	CASSVAGSTDTQYF
medium-sized	TRBD1	TRBV20-1	TRBJ1-1	TGCAGTGCCACACCGGGACAGGTCCTTAGGAACACTGAAGCTTTCTTT	CSATPGQVLRNTEAFF